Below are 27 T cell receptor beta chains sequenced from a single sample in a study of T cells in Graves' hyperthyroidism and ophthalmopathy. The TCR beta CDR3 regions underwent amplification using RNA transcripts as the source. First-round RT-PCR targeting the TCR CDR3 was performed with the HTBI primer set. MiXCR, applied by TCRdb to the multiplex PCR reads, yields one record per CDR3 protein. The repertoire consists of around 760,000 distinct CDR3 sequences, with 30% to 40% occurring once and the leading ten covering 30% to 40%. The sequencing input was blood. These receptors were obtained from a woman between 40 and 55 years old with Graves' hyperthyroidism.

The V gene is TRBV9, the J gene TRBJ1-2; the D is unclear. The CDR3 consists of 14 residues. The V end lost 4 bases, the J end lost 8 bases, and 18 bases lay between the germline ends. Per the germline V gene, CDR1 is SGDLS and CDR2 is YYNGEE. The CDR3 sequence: CASSQGPPMGGYTF. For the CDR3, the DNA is TGTGCCAGCAGCCAAGGACCCCCGATGGGCGGCTACACCTTC.

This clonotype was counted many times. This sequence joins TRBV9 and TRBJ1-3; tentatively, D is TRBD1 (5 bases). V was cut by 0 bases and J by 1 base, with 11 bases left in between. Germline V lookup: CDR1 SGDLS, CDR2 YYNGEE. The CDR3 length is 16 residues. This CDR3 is CASSVDGALSGNTIYF. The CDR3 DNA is TGTGCCAGCAGCGTAGACGGGGCCCTTTCTGGAAACACCATATATTTT.

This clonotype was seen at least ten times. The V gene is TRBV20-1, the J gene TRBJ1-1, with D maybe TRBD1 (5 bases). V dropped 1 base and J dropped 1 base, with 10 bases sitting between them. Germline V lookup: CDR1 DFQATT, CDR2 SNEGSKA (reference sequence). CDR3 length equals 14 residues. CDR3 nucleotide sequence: TGCAGTGCTAGAGTGGGGCAGTGGAACACTGAAGCTTTCTTT. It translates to CSARVGQWNTEAFF.

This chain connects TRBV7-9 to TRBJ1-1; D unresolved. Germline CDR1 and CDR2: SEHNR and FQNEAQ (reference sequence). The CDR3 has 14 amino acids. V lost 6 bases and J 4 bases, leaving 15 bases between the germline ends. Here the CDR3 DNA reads TGTGCCAGCAGAGATAGCGGGTTGGCCACTGAAGCTTTCTTT. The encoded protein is CASRDSGLATEAFF.

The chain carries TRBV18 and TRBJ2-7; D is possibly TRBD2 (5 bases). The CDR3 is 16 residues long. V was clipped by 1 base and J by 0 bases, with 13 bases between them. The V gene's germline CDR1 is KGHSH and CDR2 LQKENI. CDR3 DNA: TGTGCCAGCTCACCACTCGGTGGAGGAACCTCCTACGAGCAGTACTTC. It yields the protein CASSPLGGGTSYEQYF.

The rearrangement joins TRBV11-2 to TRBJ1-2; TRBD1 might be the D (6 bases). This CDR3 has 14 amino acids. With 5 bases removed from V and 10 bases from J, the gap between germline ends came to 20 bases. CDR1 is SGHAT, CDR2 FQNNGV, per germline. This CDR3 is CASSLQTTGTFYTF. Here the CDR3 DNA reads TGTGCCAGCAGCCTTCAAACCACAGGGACATTCTACACCTTC.

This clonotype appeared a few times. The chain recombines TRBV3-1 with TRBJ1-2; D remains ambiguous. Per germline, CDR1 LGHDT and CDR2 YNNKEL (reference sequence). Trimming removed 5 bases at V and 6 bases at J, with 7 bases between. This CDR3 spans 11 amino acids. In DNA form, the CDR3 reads TGTGCCAGCAGCTCAGGCCATGGCTACACCTTC. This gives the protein CASSSGHGYTF.

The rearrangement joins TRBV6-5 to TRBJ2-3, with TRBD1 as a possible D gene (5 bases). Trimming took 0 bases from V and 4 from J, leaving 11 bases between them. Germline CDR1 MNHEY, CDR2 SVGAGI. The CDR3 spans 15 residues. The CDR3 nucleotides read TGTGCCAGCAGTTACTCGAAGGGGTATTCAGATACGCAGTATTTT. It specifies CASSYSKGYSDTQYF.

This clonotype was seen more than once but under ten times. CDR3 amino acids: CASSWGAGTGELFF. The CDR3 coding sequence is TGCGCCAGCAGCTGGGGGGCCGGGACCGGGGAGCTGTTTTTT. The V gene is TRBV5-1, the J gene TRBJ2-2, with D possibly being TRBD1 or TRBD2 (6 bases each). CDR1 and CDR2 (germline): SGHRS, YFSETQ. Trimming stripped 3 bases from V and 5 bases from J, with 11 bases between. The CDR3 totals 14 residues.

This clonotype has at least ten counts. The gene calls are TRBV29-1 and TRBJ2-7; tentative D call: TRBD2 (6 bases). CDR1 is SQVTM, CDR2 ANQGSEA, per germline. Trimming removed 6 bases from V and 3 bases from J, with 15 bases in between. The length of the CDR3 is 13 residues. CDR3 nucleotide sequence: TGCAGCGTCAAGGGCGGGACCAGCTACGAGCAGTACTTC. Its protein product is CSVKGGTSYEQYF.

The CDR3 coding sequence is TGTGCCAGCAGCCAAGATAGGGCGGGGATTACCTACGAGCAGTACTTC. It specifies CASSQDRAGITYEQYF. This sequence joins TRBV14 and TRBJ2-7; a possible D gene is TRBD2 (6 bases). This CDR3 has 16 amino acids. Germline values: CDR1 SGHDN, CDR2 FVKESK. The V end was cut by 0 bases, the J end by 2 bases, with 14 bases between.

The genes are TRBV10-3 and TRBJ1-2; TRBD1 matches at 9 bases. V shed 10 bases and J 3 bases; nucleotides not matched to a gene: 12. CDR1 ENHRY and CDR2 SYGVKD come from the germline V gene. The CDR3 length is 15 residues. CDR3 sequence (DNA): TGTGCCAGCAGGGACGGACAGGGGCGACACTATGGCTACACCTTC. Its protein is CASRDGQGRHYGYTF.

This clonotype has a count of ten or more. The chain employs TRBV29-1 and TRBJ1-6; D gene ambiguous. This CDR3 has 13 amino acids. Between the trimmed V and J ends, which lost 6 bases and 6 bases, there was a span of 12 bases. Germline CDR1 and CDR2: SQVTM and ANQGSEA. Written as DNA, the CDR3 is TGCAGCGTGCAGCCGTACCGTAATTCACCCCTCCACTTT. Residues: CSVQPYRNSPLHF.

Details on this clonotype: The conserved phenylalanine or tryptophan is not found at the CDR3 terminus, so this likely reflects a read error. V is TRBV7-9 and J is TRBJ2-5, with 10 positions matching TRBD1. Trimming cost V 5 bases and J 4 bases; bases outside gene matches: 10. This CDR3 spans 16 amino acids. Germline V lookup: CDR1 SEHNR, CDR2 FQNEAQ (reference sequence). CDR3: CASSPDRGRLIETQYL. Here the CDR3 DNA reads TGTGCCAGCAGCCCTGACAGGGGGCGCCTTATAGAGACCCAGTACCTC.

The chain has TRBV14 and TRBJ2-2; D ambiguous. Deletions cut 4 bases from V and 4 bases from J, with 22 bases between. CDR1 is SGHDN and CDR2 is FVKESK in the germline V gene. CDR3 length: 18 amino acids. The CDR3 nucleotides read TGTGCCAGCAGCCTAAGGTACGGAAGGGATCAGCGCACCGGGGAGCTGTTTTTT. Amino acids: CASSLRYGRDQRTGELFF.

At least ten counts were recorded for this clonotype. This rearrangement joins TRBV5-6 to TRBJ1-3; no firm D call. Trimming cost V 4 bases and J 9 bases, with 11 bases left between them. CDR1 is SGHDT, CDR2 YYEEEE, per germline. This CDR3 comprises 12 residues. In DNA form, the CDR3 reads TGTGCCAGCAGCGCAGCGCGGGGCACCATATATTTT. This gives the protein CASSAARGTIYF.

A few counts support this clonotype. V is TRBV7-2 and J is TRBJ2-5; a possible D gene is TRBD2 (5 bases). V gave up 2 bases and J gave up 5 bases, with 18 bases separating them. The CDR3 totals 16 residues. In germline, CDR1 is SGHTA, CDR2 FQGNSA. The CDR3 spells CASSLKRSGVGETQYF. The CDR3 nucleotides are TGTGCCAGCAGCTTAAAACGAAGCGGAGTCGGGGAGACCCAGTACTTC.

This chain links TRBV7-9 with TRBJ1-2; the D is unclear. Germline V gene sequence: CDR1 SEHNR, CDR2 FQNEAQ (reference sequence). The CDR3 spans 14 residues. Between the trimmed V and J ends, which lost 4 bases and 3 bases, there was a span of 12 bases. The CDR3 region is CASSSGDPDYGYTF. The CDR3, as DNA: TGTGCCAGCAGCTCTGGAGACCCAGACTATGGCTACACCTTC.

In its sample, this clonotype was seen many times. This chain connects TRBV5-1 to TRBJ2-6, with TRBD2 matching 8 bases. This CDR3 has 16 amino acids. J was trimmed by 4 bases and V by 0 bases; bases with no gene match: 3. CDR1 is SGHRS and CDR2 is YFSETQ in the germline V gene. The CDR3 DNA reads TGCGCCAGCAGCTTGGCCGCGGGGGGAGGGGCCAACGTCCTGACTTTC. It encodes CASSLAAGGGANVLTF.

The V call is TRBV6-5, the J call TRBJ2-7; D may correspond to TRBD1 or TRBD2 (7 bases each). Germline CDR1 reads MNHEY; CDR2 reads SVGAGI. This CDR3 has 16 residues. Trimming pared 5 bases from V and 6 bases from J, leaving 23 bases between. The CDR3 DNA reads TGTGCCAGCAGTAATGACAGGGAGGGCCTTCGACGCGAGCAGTACTTC. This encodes CASSNDREGLRREQYF.

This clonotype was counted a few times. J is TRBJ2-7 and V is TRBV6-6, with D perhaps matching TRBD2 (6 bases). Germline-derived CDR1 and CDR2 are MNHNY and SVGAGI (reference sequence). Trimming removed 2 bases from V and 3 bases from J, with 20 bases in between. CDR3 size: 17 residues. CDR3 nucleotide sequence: TGTGCCAGCAGTTACAGGATCGGCGCTAGCGAATACTACGAGCAGTACTTC. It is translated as CASSYRIGASEYYEQYF.

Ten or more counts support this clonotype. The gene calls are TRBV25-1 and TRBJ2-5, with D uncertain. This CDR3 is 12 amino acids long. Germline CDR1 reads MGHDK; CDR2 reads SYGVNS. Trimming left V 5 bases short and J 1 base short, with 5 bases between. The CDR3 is CASSTSQETQYF. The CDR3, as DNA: TGTGCCAGCAGTACCAGCCAAGAGACCCAGTACTTC.

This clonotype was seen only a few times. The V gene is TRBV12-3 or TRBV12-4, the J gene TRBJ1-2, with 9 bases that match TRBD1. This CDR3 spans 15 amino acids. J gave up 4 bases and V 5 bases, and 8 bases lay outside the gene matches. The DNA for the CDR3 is TGTGCCAGCAGTCGATTTTTGACAGGGGGCTATGGCTACACCTTC. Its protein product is CASSRFLTGGYGYTF.

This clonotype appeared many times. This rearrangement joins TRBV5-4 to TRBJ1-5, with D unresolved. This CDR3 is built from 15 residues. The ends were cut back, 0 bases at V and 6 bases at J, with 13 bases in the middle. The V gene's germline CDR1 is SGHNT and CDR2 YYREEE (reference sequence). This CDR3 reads CASSLERGDGQPQHF. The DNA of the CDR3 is TGTGCCAGCAGCTTGGAACGGGGAGACGGTCAGCCCCAGCATTTT.

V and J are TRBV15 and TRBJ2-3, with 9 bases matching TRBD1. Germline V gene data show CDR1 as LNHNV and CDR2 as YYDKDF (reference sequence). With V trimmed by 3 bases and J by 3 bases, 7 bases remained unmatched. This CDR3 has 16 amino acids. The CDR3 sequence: CATSSYEGQGTDTQYF. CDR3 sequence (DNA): TGTGCCACCAGCAGTTACGAGGGACAGGGAACAGATACGCAGTATTTT. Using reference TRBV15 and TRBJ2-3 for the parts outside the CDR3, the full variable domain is DAMVIQNPRYQVTQFGKPVTLSCSQTLNHNVMYWYQQKSSQAPKLLFHYYDKDFNNEADTPDNFQSRRPNTSFCFLDIRSPGLGDTAMYLCATSSYEGQGTDTQYFGPGTRLTVL.

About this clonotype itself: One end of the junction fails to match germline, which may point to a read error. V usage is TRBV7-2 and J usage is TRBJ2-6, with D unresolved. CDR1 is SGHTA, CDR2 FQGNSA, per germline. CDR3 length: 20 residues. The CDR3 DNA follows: TGCGCCAGCAGCCAAGATCCTGACTCGGGTTCTTTCTCTGGGGCCAACGTCCTGACTTTC. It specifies CASSQDPDSGSFSGANVLTF.

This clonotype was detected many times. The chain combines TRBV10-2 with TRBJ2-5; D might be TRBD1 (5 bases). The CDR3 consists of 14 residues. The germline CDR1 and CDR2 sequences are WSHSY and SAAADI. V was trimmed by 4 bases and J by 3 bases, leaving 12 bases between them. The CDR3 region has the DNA TGCGCCAGCAGTGGAATCCAGGGTAAAGAGACCCAGTACTTC. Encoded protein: CASSGIQGKETQYF.